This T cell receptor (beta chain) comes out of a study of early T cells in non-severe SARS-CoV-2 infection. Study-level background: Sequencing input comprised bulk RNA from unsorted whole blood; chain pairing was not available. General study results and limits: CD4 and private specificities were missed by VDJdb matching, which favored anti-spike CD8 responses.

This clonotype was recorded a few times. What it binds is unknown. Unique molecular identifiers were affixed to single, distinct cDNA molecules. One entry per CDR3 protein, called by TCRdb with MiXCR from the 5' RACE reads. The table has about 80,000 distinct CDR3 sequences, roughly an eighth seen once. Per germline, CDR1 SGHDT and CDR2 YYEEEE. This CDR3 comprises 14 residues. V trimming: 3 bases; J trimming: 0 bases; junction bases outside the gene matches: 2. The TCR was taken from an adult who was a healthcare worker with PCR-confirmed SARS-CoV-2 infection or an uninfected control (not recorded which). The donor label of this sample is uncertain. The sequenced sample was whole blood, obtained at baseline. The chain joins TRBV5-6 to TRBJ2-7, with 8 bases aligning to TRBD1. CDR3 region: CASSSGQVSYEQYF. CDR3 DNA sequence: TGTGCCAGCAGCTCGGGACAGGTCTCCTACGAGCAGTACTTC.